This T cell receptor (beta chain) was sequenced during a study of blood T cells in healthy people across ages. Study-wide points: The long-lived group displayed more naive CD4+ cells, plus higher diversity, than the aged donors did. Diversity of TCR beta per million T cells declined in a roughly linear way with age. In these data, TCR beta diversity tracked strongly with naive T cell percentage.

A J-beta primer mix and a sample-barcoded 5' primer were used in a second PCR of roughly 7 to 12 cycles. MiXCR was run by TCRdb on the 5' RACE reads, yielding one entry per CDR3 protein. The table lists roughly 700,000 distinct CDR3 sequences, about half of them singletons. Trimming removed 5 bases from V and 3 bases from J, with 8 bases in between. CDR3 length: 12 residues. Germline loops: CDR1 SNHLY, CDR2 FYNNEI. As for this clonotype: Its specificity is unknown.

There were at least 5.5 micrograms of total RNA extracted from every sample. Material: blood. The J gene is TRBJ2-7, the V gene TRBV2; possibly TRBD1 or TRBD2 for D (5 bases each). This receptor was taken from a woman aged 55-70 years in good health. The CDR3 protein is CASSRDDYEQYF. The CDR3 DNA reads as TGTGCCAGCAGTCGGGACGACTACGAGCAGTACTTC.